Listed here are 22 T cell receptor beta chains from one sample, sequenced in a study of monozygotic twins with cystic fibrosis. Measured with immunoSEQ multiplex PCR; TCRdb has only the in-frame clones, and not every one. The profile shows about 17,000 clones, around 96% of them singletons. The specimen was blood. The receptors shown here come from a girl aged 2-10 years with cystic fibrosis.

The CDR3 DNA is TGTGCCAGCAGTTACCCGCCTGCCTTGAGCAACACTGAAGCTTTCTTT. Its protein product is CASSYPPALSNTEAFF. This chain links TRBV6-6 with TRBJ1-1; D remains unclear. Deletions cut 2 bases from V and 2 bases from J, with 15 bases between. CDR3 length equals 16 residues. The germline V gene encodes CDR1 MNHNY and CDR2 SVGAGI (reference sequence).

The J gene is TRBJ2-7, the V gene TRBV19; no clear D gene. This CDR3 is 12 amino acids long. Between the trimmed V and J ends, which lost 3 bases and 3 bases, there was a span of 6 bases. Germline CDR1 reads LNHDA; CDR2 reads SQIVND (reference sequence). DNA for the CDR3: TGTGCCAGTAGTATTTTGGGCTACGAGCAGTACTTC. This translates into CASSILGYEQYF. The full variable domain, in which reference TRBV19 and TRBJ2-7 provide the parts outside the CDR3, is DGGITQSPKYLFRKEGQNVTLSCEQNLNHDAMYWYRQDPGQGLRLIYYSQIVNDFQKGDIAEGYSVSREKKESFPLTVTSAQKNPTAFYLCASSILGYEQYFGPGTRLTVT.

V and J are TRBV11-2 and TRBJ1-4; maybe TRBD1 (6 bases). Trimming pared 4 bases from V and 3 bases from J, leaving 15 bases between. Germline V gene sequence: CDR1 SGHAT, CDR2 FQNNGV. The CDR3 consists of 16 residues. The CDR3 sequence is CASSSTLGTSNEKLFF. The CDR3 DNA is TGTGCCAGCAGCTCCACCCTGGGGACATCTAATGAAAAACTGTTTTTT.

In nucleotides, the CDR3 is TGTGCCAGCAGTTACTCGTCGCAGGGTAATCAGCCCCAGCATTTT. Amino acids: CASSYSSQGNQPQHF. J is TRBJ1-5 and V is TRBV6-5; D is perhaps TRBD1 (5 bases). The V end lost 0 bases, the J end lost 4 bases, and 10 bases lay between the germline ends. The CDR3 has 15 residues. Germline V gives CDR1 MNHEY, CDR2 SVGAGI.

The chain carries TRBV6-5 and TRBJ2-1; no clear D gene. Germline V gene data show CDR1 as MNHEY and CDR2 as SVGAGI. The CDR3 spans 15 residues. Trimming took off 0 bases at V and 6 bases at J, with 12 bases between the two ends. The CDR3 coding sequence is TGTGCCAGCAGTTACTCGGGGTTCACTCGCAATGAGCAGTTCTTC. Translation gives CASSYSGFTRNEQFF.

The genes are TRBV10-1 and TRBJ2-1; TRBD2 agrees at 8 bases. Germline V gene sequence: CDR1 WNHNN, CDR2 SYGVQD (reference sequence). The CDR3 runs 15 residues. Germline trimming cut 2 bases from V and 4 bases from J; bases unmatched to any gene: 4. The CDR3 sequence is CASSEIIAGYNEQFF. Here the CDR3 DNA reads TGCGCCAGCAGTGAGATCATAGCGGGGTACAATGAGCAGTTCTTC.

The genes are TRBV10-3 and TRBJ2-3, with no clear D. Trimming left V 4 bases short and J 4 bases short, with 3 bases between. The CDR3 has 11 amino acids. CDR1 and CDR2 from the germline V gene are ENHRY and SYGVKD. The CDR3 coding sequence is TGTGCCATCAGTGGGTCAGATACGCAGTATTTT. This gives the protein CAISGSDTQYF.

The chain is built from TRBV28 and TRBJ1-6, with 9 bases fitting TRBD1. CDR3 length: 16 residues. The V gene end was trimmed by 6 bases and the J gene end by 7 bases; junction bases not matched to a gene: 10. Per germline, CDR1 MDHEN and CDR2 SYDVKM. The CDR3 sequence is CASRSTGGVGNSPLHF. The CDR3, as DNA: TGTGCCAGCAGGTCGACAGGGGGAGTGGGGAATTCACCCCTCCACTTT.

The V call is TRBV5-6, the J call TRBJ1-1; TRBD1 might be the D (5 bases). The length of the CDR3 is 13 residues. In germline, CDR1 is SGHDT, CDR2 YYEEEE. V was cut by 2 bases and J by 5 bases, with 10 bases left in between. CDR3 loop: CASSFREGTEAFF. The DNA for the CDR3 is TGTGCCAGCAGCTTCAGGGAGGGGACTGAAGCTTTCTTT.

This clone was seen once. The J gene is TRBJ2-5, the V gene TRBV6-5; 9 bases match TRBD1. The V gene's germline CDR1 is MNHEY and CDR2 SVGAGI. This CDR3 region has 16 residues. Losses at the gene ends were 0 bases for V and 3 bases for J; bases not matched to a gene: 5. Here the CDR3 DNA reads TGTGCCAGCAGTTACTCGATACAGGGGGCCGAAGAGACCCAGTACTTC. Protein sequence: CASSYSIQGAEETQYF.

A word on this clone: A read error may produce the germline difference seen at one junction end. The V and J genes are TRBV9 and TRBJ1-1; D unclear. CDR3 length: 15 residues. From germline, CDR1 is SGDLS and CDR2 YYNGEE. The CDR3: CASSVAVGPDTEAFF. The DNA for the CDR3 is TGTGCTAGCAGCGTAGCCGTGGGTCCTGACACTGAAGCTTTCTTT.

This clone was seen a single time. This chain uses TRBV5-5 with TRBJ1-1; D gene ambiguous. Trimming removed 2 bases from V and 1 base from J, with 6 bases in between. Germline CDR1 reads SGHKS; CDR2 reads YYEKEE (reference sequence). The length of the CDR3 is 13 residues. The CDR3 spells CASSLLWNTEAFF. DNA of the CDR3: TGTGCCAGCAGCTTACTTTGGAACACTGAAGCTTTCTTT. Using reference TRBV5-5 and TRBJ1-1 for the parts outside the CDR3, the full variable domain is DAGVTQSPTHLIKTRGQQVTLRCSPISGHKSVSWYQQVLGQGPQFIFQYYEKEERGRGNFPDRFSARQFPNYSSELNVNALLLGDSALYLCASSLLWNTEAFFGQGTRLTVV.

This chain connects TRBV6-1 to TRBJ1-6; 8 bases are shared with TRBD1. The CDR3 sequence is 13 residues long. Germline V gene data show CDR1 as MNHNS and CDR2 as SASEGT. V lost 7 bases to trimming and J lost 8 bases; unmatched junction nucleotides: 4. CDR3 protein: CASIYRGDSPLHF. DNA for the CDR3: TGTGCCAGCATATACAGGGGGGATTCACCCCTCCACTTT.

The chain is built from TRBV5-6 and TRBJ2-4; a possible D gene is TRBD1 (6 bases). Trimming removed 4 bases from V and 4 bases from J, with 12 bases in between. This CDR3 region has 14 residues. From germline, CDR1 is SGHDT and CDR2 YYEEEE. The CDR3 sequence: CASSIQGTKNIQYF. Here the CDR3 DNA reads TGTGCCAGCAGCATACAGGGAACAAAAAACATTCAGTACTTC.

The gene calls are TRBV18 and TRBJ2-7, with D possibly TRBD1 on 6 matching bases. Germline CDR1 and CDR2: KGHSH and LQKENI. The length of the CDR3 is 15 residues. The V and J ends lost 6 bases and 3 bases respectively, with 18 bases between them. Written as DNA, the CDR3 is TGTGCCAGCTCCCCTACCACACAGGGCTTCTACGAGCAGTACTTC. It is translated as CASSPTTQGFYEQYF. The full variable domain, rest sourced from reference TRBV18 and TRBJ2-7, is NAGVMQNPRHLVRRRGQEARLRCSPMKGHSHVYWYRQLPEEGLKFMVYLQKENIIDESGMPKERFSAEFPKEGPSILRIQQVVRGDSAAYFCASSPTTQGFYEQYFGPGTRLTVT.

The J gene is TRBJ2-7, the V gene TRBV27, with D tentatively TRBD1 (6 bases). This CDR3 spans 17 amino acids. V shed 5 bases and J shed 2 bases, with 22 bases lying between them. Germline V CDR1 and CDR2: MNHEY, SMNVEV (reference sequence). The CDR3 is CASSILDRTSSAYEQYF. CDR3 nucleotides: TGTGCCAGCAGTATACTGGACAGAACCTCGTCGGCCTACGAGCAGTACTTC.

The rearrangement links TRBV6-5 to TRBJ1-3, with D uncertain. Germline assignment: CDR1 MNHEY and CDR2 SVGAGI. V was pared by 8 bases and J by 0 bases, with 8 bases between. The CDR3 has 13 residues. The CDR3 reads CASRPNSGNTIYF. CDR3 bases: TGTGCCAGCCGACCGAACTCTGGAAACACCATATATTTT.

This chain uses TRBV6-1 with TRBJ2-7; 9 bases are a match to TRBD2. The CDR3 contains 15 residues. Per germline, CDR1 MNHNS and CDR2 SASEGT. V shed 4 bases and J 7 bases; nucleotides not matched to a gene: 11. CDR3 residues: CASSGRASGVREQYF. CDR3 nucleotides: TGTGCCAGCAGTGGCCGGGCTAGCGGGGTGAGGGAGCAGTACTTC.

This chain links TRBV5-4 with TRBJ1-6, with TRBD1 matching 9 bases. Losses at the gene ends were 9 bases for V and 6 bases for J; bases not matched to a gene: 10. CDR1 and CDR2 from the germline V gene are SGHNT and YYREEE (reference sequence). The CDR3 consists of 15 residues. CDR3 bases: TGTGCCACCGGTACTGACAGGGGGACTAATTCACCCCTCCACTTT. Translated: CATGTDRGTNSPLHF.

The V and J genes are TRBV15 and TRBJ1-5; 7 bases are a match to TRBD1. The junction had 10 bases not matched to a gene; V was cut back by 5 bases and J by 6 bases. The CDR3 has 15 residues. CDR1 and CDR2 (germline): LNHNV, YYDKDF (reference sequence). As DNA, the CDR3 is TGTGCCACCAGCCGGACTGGGACAGTAGTTCAGCCCCAGCATTTT. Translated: CATSRTGTVVQPQHF.

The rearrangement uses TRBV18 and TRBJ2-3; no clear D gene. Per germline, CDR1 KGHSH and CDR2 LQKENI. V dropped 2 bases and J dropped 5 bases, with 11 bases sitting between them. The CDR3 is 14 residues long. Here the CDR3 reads CASSPRIDRDTQYF. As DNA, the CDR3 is TGTGCCAGCTCACCAAGAATCGACCGAGATACGCAGTATTTT.

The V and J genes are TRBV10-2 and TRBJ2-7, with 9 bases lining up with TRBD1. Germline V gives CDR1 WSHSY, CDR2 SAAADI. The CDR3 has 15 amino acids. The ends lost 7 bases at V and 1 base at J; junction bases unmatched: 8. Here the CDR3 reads CASIRDRDVSYEQYF. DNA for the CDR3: TGCGCCAGCATAAGGGACAGGGACGTATCCTACGAGCAGTACTTC.